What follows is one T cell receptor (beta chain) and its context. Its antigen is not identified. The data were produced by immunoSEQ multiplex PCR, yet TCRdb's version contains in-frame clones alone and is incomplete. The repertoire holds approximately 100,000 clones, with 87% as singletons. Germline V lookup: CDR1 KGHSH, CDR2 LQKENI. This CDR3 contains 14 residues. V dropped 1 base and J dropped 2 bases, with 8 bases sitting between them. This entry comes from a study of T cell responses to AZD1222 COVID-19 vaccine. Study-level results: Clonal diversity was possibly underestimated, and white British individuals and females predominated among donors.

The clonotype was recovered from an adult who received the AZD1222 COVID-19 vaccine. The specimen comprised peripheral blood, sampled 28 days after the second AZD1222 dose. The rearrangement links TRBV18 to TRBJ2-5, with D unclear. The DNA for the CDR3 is TGTGCCAGCTCACCACGGCCTCAGCAAGAGACCCAGTACTTC. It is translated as CASSPRPQQETQYF.